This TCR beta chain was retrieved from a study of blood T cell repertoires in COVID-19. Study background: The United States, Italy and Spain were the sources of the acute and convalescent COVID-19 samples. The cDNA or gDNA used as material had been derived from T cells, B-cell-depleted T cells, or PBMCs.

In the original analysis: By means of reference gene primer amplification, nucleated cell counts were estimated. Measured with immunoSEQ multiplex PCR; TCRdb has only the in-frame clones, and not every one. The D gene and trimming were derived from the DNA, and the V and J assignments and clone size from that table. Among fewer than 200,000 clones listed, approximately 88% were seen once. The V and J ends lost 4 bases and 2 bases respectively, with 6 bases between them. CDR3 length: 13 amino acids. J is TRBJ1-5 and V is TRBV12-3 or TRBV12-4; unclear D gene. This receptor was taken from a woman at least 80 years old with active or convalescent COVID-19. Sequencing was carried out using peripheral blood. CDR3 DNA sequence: TGTGCCAGCAGTTCCTCCGGCAATCAGCCCCAGCATTTT. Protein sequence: CASSSSGNQPQHF.